Here is one TCR beta chain with its context. This sample is drawn from a study of T cell changes during pregnancy in multiple sclerosis. Some clones are missing from TCRdb's copy, which holds only in-frame ones; the method was immunoSEQ multiplex PCR. The repertoire holds 40,000 to 45,000 clones, 75% to 90% seen once, with approximately 1.2% in the top ten. The trim removed 3 bases at V and 5 bases at J, leaving 4 bases unmatched. The length of the CDR3 is 15 residues. The germline CDR1 and CDR2 sequences are ENHRY and SYGVKD. The material sequenced was CD4+ T cells from peripheral blood mononuclear cells, taken in the first trimester of pregnancy. The receptor's source is a female donor with multiple sclerosis, enrolled in a pregnancy study. The chain uses TRBV10-3 and TRBJ2-5; 12 bases fit TRBD2. DNA for the CDR3: TGTGCCATCAGTGAACTAGCGGGAGGCGGGGAGACCCAGTACTTC. Translated: CAISELAGGGETQYF.